This T cell receptor beta chain was sequenced during a study of CD8 T cells in Susac syndrome (dated by TCRdb to about 2019). In the study overall: The study used repertoire sequencing to test whether antigen drove CD8+ T cell activation and differentiation in Susac syndrome. Study-level results and caveats: The number of individuals in the TCR sequencing and HLA analysis was recognized as being relatively small.

Turning to this clonotype: Its antigen is currently not known. No much larger clonotype is one base removed from it; base qualities were not supplied.

Peripheral blood CD8+ and CD4+ T cells from healthy donors, Susac syndrome patients and multiple sclerosis patients were profiled using high-throughput TCR beta sequencing. Multiple sclerosis controls were treatment-naive patients with stable or active relapsing-remitting disease fulfilling revised McDonald criteria. Bulk CD8+ and CD4+ T cells were purified by magnetic negative isolation, while CD8+ TEMRA cells were enriched using FACS. Blood was collected in EDTA tubes and processed within 24 hours, with PBMCs isolated through density gradient centrifugation. PBMCs intended for TCR sequencing were cryopreserved in liquid nitrogen and were subsequently thawed in a 37 degrees C water bath. The sorted or isolated CD4+, CD8+ and CD8+ TEMRA cells reached a purity of at least 90%. The CDR3 covers 13 residues, taking in both the cysteine and the phenylalanine. This entry keeps only the CDR3 DNA: 39 bases, framed from base 1. The germline V gene encodes CDR1 SNHLY and CDR2 FYNNEI. V is pared back by 8 bases and J by 3 bases, with 14 bases lying between the germline termini.

RNA was extracted using the RNeasy kit, and roughly 0.5 to 1 ug of the RNA was reverse transcribed with random hexamers. The immunoSEQ multiplex PCR assay, which covers 54 Vbeta and 13 Jbeta segments, was used to amplify TCR beta CDR3 regions. Bias from PCR amplification was corrected by using a synthetic template baseline for primer optimization and for computational correction. The published analysis was carried out like this. Reads were assigned to V, D and J genes according to IMGT and analyzed in immunoSEQ Analyzer, with only productive sequences retained. Clonality was computed as one minus Shannon entropy normalized by log2 of the number of productive unique sequences. Public and private clones were assessed among the 100 most prevalent clones of each patient and control. Clones were defined as Susac-specific if absent from the healthy and MS cohorts, from under 1,200 published viral clones and from other ImmuneACCESS disease sequences. Starting from the raw public reads, TCRdb applied fastp trimming at Q25, assembled clones with MiXCR and retained in-frame beta chains. Records with the same CDR3 protein are collapsed into one entry carrying the most frequent genes and DNA. TCRdb's processing, not the authors' own work, is the source of the V and J calls. This sample is represented by 150,000 to 200,000 distinct CDR3 sequences; under 97% of them were singletons. The top ten hold approximately 0.088% of the sample.

The rearranged segments are TRBV2 and TRBJ2-7; the D region possibly corresponds to TRBD1 (6 bases align). What was sequenced was CD4+ T cells from PBMCs. The clonotype was recovered from a human donor with multiple sclerosis. The CDR3 region reads CASCPGTFYEQYF. In nucleotides, the sequence is TGTGCCAGCTGTCCCGGGACATTCTACGAGCAGTACTTC.